This T cell receptor beta chain is drawn from a study of beta chain features in type 1 diabetes. Overall study: The patients were much like the healthy donors in age, gender and cell yields. General study findings and limits: Insertion counts at VDJ junctions were lower in type 1 diabetes patients, who also showed more deletions there. Shorter templates might be favored by PCR, and equally so in patients and in controls. A moderate, significant TCRB CDR3 shortening appeared in type 1 diabetes across four CD4+ subsets.

Remarks on this clone: What it binds is not known.

Germline assignment: CDR1 SGHAT and CDR2 FQNNGV. CDR3 length: 15 amino acids. V was clipped by 0 bases and J by 6 bases, with 12 bases between them. Expressed TCRB transcripts got sequenced, as all isolated RNA was reverse transcribed. This table comes from immunoSEQ multiplex PCR, and its TCRdb copy is limited to in-frame clones, with some not included. The repertoire holds a few hundred thousand clones, 11% seen once, with about 0.018% in the top ten. V and J are TRBV11-2 and TRBJ2-1, with TRBD2 as a possible D gene (7 bases). This TCR was sampled from a young man with type 1 diabetes. The sequenced material came from naive CD4+ T cells from blood. The CDR3 DNA is TGTGCCAGCAGCTTAGATGGGGGGGGGCTCAATGAGCAGTTCTTC. Translating it yields CASSLDGGGLNEQFF.